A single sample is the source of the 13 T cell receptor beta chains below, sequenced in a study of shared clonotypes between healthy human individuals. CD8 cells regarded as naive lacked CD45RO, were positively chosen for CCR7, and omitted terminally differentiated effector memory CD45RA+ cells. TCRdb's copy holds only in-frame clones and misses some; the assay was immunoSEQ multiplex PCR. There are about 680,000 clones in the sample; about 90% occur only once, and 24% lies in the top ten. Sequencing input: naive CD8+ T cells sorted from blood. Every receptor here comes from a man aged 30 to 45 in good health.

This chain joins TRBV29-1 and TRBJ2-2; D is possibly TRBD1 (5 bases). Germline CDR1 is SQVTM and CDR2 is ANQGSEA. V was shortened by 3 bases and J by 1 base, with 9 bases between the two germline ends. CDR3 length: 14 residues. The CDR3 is CSVERQGNTGELFF. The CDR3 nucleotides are TGCAGCGTTGAGAGGCAGGGGAACACCGGGGAGCTGTTTTTT.

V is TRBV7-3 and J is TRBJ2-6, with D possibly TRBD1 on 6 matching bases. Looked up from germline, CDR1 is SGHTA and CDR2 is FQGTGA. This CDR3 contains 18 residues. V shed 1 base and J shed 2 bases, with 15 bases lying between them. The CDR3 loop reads CASSLNAGAPAGANVLTF. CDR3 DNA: TGTGCCAGCAGCTTAAACGCAGGGGCCCCCGCTGGGGCCAACGTCCTGACTTTC.

CDR3 loop: CAIAPFNYEQYF. CDR3 in DNA: TGTGCCATAGCCCCCTTTAATTACGAGCAGTACTTC. V usage is TRBV28 and J usage is TRBJ2-7; D is uncertain. The V gene lost 10 bases and the J gene lost 4 bases, with 14 bases spanning the gap. The CDR3 totals 12 residues. In germline, CDR1 is MDHEN, CDR2 SYDVKM.

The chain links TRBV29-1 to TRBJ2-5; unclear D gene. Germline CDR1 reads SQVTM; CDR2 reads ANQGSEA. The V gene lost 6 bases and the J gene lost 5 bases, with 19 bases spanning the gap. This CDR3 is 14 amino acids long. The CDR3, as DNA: TGCAGCGTGGGGTCCGCGATGGGTACGGAGACCCAGTACTTC. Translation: CSVGSAMGTETQYF.

DNA of the CDR3: TGTGCCAGCAGCTTCGTTAGTTTTACAGGGGAGAAGACCGGGGAGCTGTTTTTT. It encodes CASSFVSFTGEKTGELFF. The V gene is TRBV7-8, the J gene TRBJ2-2, with 7 bases lining up with TRBD1. Germline CDR1 SGHVS, CDR2 FQNEAQ. V gave up 3 bases and J gave up 5 bases; unmatched junction bases: 15. CDR3 length equals 18 residues.

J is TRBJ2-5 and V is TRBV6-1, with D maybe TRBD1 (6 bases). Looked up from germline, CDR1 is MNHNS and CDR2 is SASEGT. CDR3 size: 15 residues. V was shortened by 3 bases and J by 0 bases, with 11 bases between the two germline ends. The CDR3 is CASSDPQGHQETQYF. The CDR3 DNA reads TGTGCCAGCAGTGACCCACAGGGCCACCAAGAGACCCAGTACTTC.

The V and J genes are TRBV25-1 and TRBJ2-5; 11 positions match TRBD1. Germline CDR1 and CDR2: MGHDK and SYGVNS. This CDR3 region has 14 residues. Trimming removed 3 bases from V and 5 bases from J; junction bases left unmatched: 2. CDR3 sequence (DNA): TGTGCCAGCAGTGACCGGGACAGGGGGGAGACCCAGTACTTC. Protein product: CASSDRDRGETQYF. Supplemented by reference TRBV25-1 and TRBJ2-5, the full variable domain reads EADIYQTPRYLVIGTGKKITLECSQTMGHDKMYWYQQDPGMELHLIHYSYGVNSTEKGDLSSESTVSRIRTEHFPLTLESARPSHTSQYLCASSDRDRGETQYFGPGTRLLVL.

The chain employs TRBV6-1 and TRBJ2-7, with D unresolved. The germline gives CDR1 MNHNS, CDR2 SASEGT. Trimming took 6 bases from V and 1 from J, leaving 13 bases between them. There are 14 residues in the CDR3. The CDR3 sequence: CASSDITMSYEQYF. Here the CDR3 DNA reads TGTGCCAGCAGCGACATAACTATGTCCTACGAGCAGTACTTC.

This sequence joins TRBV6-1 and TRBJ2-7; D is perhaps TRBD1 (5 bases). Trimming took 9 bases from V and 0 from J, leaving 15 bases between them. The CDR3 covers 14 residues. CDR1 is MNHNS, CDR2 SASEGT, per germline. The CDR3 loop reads CASLLTDDSYEQYF. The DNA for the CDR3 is TGTGCCAGTTTGTTGACAGATGACTCCTACGAGCAGTACTTC.

The CDR3 DNA sequence: TGTGCCAGCAGTTTGTTGGGAGGGCCTTACTACGAGCAGTACTTC. Translating gives CASSLLGGPYYEQYF. This rearrangement joins TRBV27 to TRBJ2-7; 7 bases map to TRBD2. This CDR3 spans 15 amino acids. CDR1 is MNHEY, CDR2 SMNVEV, per germline (reference sequence). V was clipped by 3 bases and J by 3 bases; unmatched bases: 8.

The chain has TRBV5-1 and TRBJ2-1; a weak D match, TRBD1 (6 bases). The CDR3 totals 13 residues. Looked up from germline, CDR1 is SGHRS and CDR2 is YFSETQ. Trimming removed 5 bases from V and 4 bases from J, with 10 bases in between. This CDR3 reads CASSKDSYNEQFF. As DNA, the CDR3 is TGCGCCAGCAGTAAGGACAGTTACAATGAGCAGTTCTTC. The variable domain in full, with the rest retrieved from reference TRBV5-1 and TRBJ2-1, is KAGVTQTPRYLIKTRGQQVTLSCSPISGHRSVSWYQQTPGQGLQFLFEYFSETQRNKGNFPGRFSGRQFSNSRSEMNVSTLELGDSALYLCASSKDSYNEQFFGPGTRLTVL.

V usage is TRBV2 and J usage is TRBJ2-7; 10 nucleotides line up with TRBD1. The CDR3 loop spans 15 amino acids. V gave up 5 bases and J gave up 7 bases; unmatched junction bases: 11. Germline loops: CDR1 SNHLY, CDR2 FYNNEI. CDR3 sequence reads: CASSMGDRGVGEQYF. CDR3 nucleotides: TGTGCCAGCAGTATGGGGGACAGGGGAGTTGGAGAGCAGTACTTC.

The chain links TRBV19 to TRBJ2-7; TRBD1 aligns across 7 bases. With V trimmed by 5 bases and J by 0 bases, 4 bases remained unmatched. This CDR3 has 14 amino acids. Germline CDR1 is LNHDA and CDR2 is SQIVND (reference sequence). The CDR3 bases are TGTGCCAGTAGTCTCGGACAGGCCTCCTACGAGCAGTACTTC. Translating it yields CASSLGQASYEQYF.